One sample yielded the 12 T cell receptor beta chains listed below, sequenced in a study of blood T cell repertoires in COVID-19. Only in-frame clones appear in the TCRdb table, and some are missing; sequencing was by immunoSEQ multiplex PCR. Of more than 85,000 clones listed, 80% are singletons. The sequenced sample was peripheral blood. The receptor source for this set is a human donor in a cohort sampled during active or convalescent COVID-19.

V is TRBV7-2 and J is TRBJ2-5; 11 nucleotides align to TRBD1. Germline V gives CDR1 SGHTA, CDR2 FQGNSA. The trim removed 3 bases at V and 1 base at J, leaving 7 bases unmatched. The CDR3 contains 17 residues. The CDR3 reads CASSLVWGQGVQETQYF. DNA for the CDR3: TGTGCCAGCAGCTTGGTCTGGGGACAGGGGGTCCAAGAGACCCAGTACTTC. Supplemented by reference TRBV7-2 and TRBJ2-5, the full variable domain reads GAGVSQSPSNKVTEKGKDVELRCDPISGHTALYWYRQSLGQGLEFLIYFQGNSAPDKSGLPSDRFSAERTGGSVSTLTIQRTQQEDSAVYLCASSLVWGQGVQETQYFGPGTRLLVL.

This clone was counted a few times. The V and J genes are TRBV19 and TRBJ1-2, with 7 bases identical to TRBD1. With V trimmed by 5 bases and J by 4 bases, 7 bases remained unmatched. This CDR3 region has 14 residues. Germline V gives CDR1 LNHDA, CDR2 SQIVND (reference sequence). CDR3 sequence (DNA): TGTGCCAGTAGTCCCTGGGACAGCTCCTATGGCTACACCTTC. Translating gives CASSPWDSSYGYTF.

This chain connects TRBV28 to TRBJ2-1; 13 nucleotides align to TRBD2. The CDR3 runs to 15 residues. CDR1 MDHEN and CDR2 SYDVKM come from the germline V gene. Unmatched junction bases numbered 6, after V lost 6 bases and J lost 7 bases. In nucleotides, the CDR3 is TGTGCCAGCAGCCCTGCGACTAGCGGGGGGAATGAGCAGTTCTTC. This sequence encodes CASSPATSGGNEQFF.

The chain couples TRBV19 to TRBJ2-3; D remains ambiguous. This CDR3 comprises 11 residues. V lost 5 bases and J 3 bases, leaving 3 bases between the germline ends. CDR1 LNHDA and CDR2 SQIVND come from the germline V gene (reference sequence). The CDR3 DNA sequence: TGTGCCAGTAGTCAGACAGATACGCAGTATTTT. Translating gives CASSQTDTQYF. Full variable domain (missing parts from reference TRBV19 and TRBJ2-3): DGGITQSPKYLFRKEGQNVTLSCEQNLNHDAMYWYRQDPGQGLRLIYYSQIVNDFQKGDIAEGYSVSREKKESFPLTVTSAQKNPTAFYLCASSQTDTQYFGPGTRLTVL.

The genes are TRBV20-1 and TRBJ2-5; 8 positions match TRBD2. Germline V lookup: CDR1 DFQATT, CDR2 SNEGSKA (reference sequence). The CDR3 loop spans 16 amino acids. J lost 2 bases, V lost 3 bases, and 11 bases had no gene match. This CDR3 is CSASRGSGSLQETQYF. CDR3 nucleotides: TGCAGTGCTAGTCGAGGGAGCGGGAGCTTGCAAGAGACCCAGTACTTC.

The V and J genes are TRBV5-8 and TRBJ2-3, with 8 bases lining up with TRBD2. Germline V gene lookup returns CDR1 SGHTS and CDR2 YDEGEE. V shed 6 bases, J shed 4 bases, and the junction held 13 bases outside the gene matches. The CDR3 is made up of 16 amino acids. CDR3 in DNA: TGTGCCAGCATCCCGTGGACTGTCGGGGGGGCAGATACGCAGTATTTT. As protein: CASIPWTVGGADTQYF.

This chain uses TRBV27 with TRBJ1-1; D may be TRBD1 (6 bases). With 7 bases removed from V and 8 bases from J, the gap between germline ends came to 29 bases. The CDR3 is 17 amino acids. The germline V gene has CDR1 MNHEY and CDR2 SMNVEV (reference sequence). Here the CDR3 reads CASTSFTGNRKRAEAFF. In nucleotides, the CDR3 is TGTGCCAGCACTTCATTCACAGGGAACCGTAAGCGCGCAGAAGCTTTCTTT.

V usage is TRBV5-6 and J usage is TRBJ1-2; possible D gene TRBD1, 5 bases. With 0 bases removed from V and 3 bases from J, the gap between germline ends came to 12 bases. The germline CDR1 and CDR2 sequences are SGHDT and YYEEEE. There are 15 residues in the CDR3. CDR3 sequence reads: CASSLVDKRDYGYTF. CDR3 bases: TGTGCCAGCAGCTTGGTGGACAAGCGAGACTATGGCTACACCTTC.

The CDR3 sequence: CASSLRSSTEAFF. The CDR3 nucleotides read TGTGCCAGCAGTCTACGGTCAAGCACTGAAGCTTTCTTT. The chain combines TRBV27 with TRBJ1-1; D unclear. V was shortened by 5 bases and J by 4 bases, with 11 bases between the two germline ends. The length of the CDR3 is 13 residues. Looked up from germline, CDR1 is MNHEY and CDR2 is SMNVEV (reference sequence).

The V and J genes are TRBV25-1 and TRBJ1-1, with 7 bases lining up with TRBD1. V lost 5 bases, J lost 2 bases, and 11 bases stayed unmatched. The CDR3 sequence is 16 residues long. Per germline, CDR1 MGHDK and CDR2 SYGVNS. The CDR3 protein is CASSRAPGGVNTEAFF. The CDR3 DNA follows: TGTGCCAGCAGTCGGGCTCCAGGGGGTGTAAACACTGAAGCTTTCTTT.

The chain combines TRBV7-2 with TRBJ1-4; the D is unclear. Germline assignment: CDR1 SGHTA and CDR2 FQGNSA. Trimming took off 5 bases at V and 8 bases at J, with 15 bases between the two ends. CDR3 length: 14 amino acids. CDR3 sequence (DNA): TGTGCCAGCAGCGATCCATTCATGAGGGAAAAACTGTTTTTT. This gives the protein CASSDPFMREKLFF. The whole variable domain, remainder taken from reference TRBV7-2 and TRBJ1-4, is GAGVSQSPSNKVTEKGKDVELRCDPISGHTALYWYRQSLGQGLEFLIYFQGNSAPDKSGLPSDRFSAERTGGSVSTLTIQRTQQEDSAVYLCASSDPFMREKLFFGSGTQLSVL.

The DNA for the CDR3 is TGTGCCAGTAGTGACAGGGTCCAAGAGACCCAGTACTTC. Translated, it gives CASSDRVQETQYF. V usage is TRBV19 and J usage is TRBJ2-5; 7 positions match TRBD1. Germline V lookup: CDR1 LNHDA, CDR2 SQIVND (reference sequence). The CDR3 length is 13 residues. V shed 5 bases and J 1 base; nucleotides not matched to a gene: 1.